Each of the 20 T cell receptor beta chains below was sequenced from the same sample in a study of early stage breast cancer tumors. Using immunoSEQ multiplex PCR, the repertoire was profiled, and TCRdb retains in-frame clones only, with some absent. The data show over 11,000 clones, about 79% seen once. The sequenced sample consisted of normal breast tissue next to the tumor. These receptors were obtained from a person in their fifties or sixties with breast cancer.

This chain's CDR3 is CASRGLAVPYEQYF. Here the CDR3 DNA reads TGTGCCAGCAGAGGACTAGCGGTCCCCTACGAGCAGTACTTC. The genes are TRBV28 and TRBJ2-7, with 10 bases matching TRBD2. V gave up 6 bases and J gave up 2 bases; unmatched junction bases: 4. The germline CDR1 and CDR2 sequences are MDHEN and SYDVKM. This CDR3 comprises 14 residues.

V usage is TRBV5-1 and J usage is TRBJ1-1; no clear D gene. V was pared by 5 bases and J by 3 bases, with 20 bases between. The CDR3 spans 16 residues. Per germline, CDR1 SGHRS and CDR2 YFSETQ. The CDR3 region is CASRRTPILGDTEAFF. DNA of the CDR3: TGCGCCAGCAGGCGTACCCCGATTTTAGGAGACACTGAAGCTTTCTTT. Full variable domain (remainder filled in from reference TRBV5-1 and TRBJ1-1): KAGVTQTPRYLIKTRGQQVTLSCSPISGHRSVSWYQQTPGQGLQFLFEYFSETQRNKGNFPGRFSGRQFSNSRSEMNVSTLELGDSALYLCASRRTPILGDTEAFFGQGTRLTVV.

The chain uses TRBV28 and TRBJ2-5; 10 nucleotides match TRBD2. The J segment lost 5 bases and the V segment lost 8 bases, leaving 17 bases of the junction unmatched. The germline V gene has CDR1 MDHEN and CDR2 SYDVKM. The CDR3 sequence is 17 residues long. This chain's CDR3 is CASASLQLAGPGETQYF. CDR3 bases: TGTGCCAGCGCCTCGTTGCAACTAGCGGGGCCGGGGGAGACCCAGTACTTC.

The chain is built from TRBV7-2 and TRBJ2-7; D is undetermined. The germline V and J ends were trimmed by 5 bases and 6 bases, with 14 bases remaining between them. The CDR3 consists of 13 residues. In germline, CDR1 is SGHTA, CDR2 FQGNSA. CDR3 nucleotides: TGTGCCAGCAGCCCCCAACCCCAGGTCGAGCAGTACTTC. Protein product: CASSPQPQVEQYF.

This chain uses TRBV28 with TRBJ1-1; unclear D gene. The V end was cut by 4 bases, the J end by 6 bases, with 9 bases between. The CDR3 consists of 12 residues. The germline V gene has CDR1 MDHEN and CDR2 SYDVKM. The CDR3 protein is CASSSTTAEAFF. The CDR3 DNA reads TGTGCCAGCAGTTCAACGACCGCTGAAGCTTTCTTT.

This chain uses TRBV19 with TRBJ2-1; D gene unclear. This CDR3 contains 14 residues. The V gene lost 4 bases and the J gene lost 0 bases, with 7 bases spanning the gap. From germline, CDR1 is LNHDA and CDR2 SQIVND (reference sequence). DNA for the CDR3: TGTGCCAGTAGTAACCCGGGCTCCTACAATGAGCAGTTCTTC. Translation: CASSNPGSYNEQFF.

This chain connects TRBV27 to TRBJ1-1; perhaps TRBD1 as D (5 bases). V dropped 4 bases and J dropped 0 bases, with 12 bases sitting between them. The CDR3 extends over 15 amino acids. Germline V gene sequence: CDR1 MNHEY, CDR2 SMNVEV (reference sequence). The CDR3 bases are TGTGCCAGCAGTTGGAGAGGGGCCGTGAACACTGAAGCTTTCTTT. Translating gives CASSWRGAVNTEAFF.

As DNA, the CDR3 is TGTGCCAGCAGAACCCGGACTGAGCCCTACGAGCAGTACTTC. Its translation: CASRTRTEPYEQYF. V is TRBV6-1 and J is TRBJ2-7; possibly TRBD2 for D (5 bases). Germline V gene data show CDR1 as MNHNS and CDR2 as SASEGT. The CDR3 extends over 14 amino acids. Trimming took off 6 bases at V and 2 bases at J, with 14 bases between the two ends.

The chain uses TRBV18 and TRBJ2-5, with 8 nucleotides matching TRBD1. CDR3 length: 14 amino acids. Germline loops: CDR1 KGHSH, CDR2 LQKENI. V shed 4 bases and J 2 bases; nucleotides not matched to a gene: 3. The CDR3 bases are TGTGCCAGCTCACTGACAGGGGTACAAGAGACCCAGTACTTC. Translated: CASSLTGVQETQYF.

The V call is TRBV9, the J call TRBJ2-1, with unresolved D. Germline lookup yields CDR1 SGDLS and CDR2 YYNGEE. The length of the CDR3 is 16 residues. The V end lost 0 bases, the J end lost 4 bases, and 14 bases lay between the germline ends. The CDR3 DNA is TGTGCCAGCAGCGTAGGAGTGTTAGTAACTTACAATGAGCAGTTCTTC. Its translation: CASSVGVLVTYNEQFF.

The chain combines TRBV7-2 with TRBJ2-3; 8 bases align to TRBD2. V was clipped by 8 bases and J by 0 bases; unmatched bases: 10. The germline V gene encodes CDR1 SGHTA and CDR2 FQGNSA. The CDR3 has 16 amino acids. This CDR3 reads CASQSGGIGSTDTQYF. CDR3 nucleotides: TGTGCCAGCCAGTCGGGAGGGATTGGGAGCACAGATACGCAGTATTTT.

This clone was picked up a small number of times. The rearrangement joins TRBV6-1 to TRBJ1-2; 9 bases align to TRBD1. The CDR3 contains 12 residues. The ends lost 8 bases at V and 5 bases at J; junction bases unmatched: 3. CDR1 and CDR2 (germline): MNHNS, SASEGT. CDR3 residues: CASSGTGYGYTF. The DNA for the CDR3 is TGTGCCAGCTCCGGGACAGGGTATGGCTACACCTTC.

This chain uses TRBV10-3 with TRBJ2-1, with D possibly called TRBD1 or TRBD2 (5 bases each). Trimming removed 8 bases from V and 4 bases from J, with 21 bases in between. In germline, CDR1 is ENHRY, CDR2 SYGVKD. The CDR3 is 16 residues long. The CDR3 here is CAISSGVGTDYNEQFF. The CDR3 DNA is TGTGCCATCTCCTCCGGGGTAGGGACGGATTACAATGAGCAGTTCTTC.

V and J are TRBV2 and TRBJ1-5, with D unresolved. CDR3 length: 17 amino acids. Germline V CDR1 and CDR2: SNHLY, FYNNEI. Trimming shortened V by 0 bases and J by 0 bases, and 12 bases separated the two germline ends. This CDR3 is CASSEASSGLSNQPQHF. CDR3 in DNA: TGTGCCAGCAGTGAAGCGAGTTCAGGCCTTAGCAATCAGCCCCAGCATTTT.

This clone has a single count. The gene calls are TRBV6-5 and TRBJ1-1, with 7 bases fitting TRBD1. The CDR3 spans 15 residues. CDR1 is MNHEY, CDR2 SVGAGI, per germline. The V segment lost 6 bases and the J segment 4 bases; nucleotides outside the gene matches: 11. This CDR3 is CASRHTAGGRTEAFF. The CDR3 DNA sequence: TGTGCCAGCAGACACACCGCAGGGGGGCGCACTGAAGCTTTCTTT.

This clone was recorded a few times. The rearrangement uses TRBV13 and TRBJ2-3; TRBD2 agrees at 9 bases. The germline CDR1 and CDR2 sequences are PRHDT and FYEKMQ (reference sequence). The CDR3 consists of 15 residues. J lost 3 bases, V lost 6 bases, and 7 bases had no gene match. DNA of the CDR3: TGTGCCAGCAGTTCGAGACTAGCGGTTACAGATACGCAGTATTTT. It is translated as CASSSRLAVTDTQYF.

The rearrangement joins TRBV7-8 to TRBJ2-1, with 10 bases matching TRBD2. The germline V gene encodes CDR1 SGHVS and CDR2 FQNEAQ. V lost 1 base and J lost 6; bases outside the gene matches: 18. The length of the CDR3 is 20 residues. This CDR3 is CASSLVLLAGFWSPGNEQFF. In nucleotides, the CDR3 is TGTGCCAGCAGCTTAGTCTTACTAGCGGGATTTTGGAGTCCCGGCAATGAGCAGTTCTTC.

The V call is TRBV5-8, the J call TRBJ2-7; the match to TRBD1 covers 9 bases. The CDR3 is made up of 15 amino acids. Germline V CDR1 and CDR2: SGHTS, YDEGEE. The V segment lost 2 bases and the J segment 4 bases; nucleotides outside the gene matches: 7. This chain's CDR3 is CASSFRGTGSYEQYF. DNA of the CDR3: TGTGCCAGCAGCTTCCGCGGGACAGGGTCATACGAGCAGTACTTC.

Turning to this clone: This CDR3 is also generated by other DNA sequences in the sample. The V and J genes are TRBV2 and TRBJ1-6; TRBD1 is a possible D gene (5 bases). The CDR3 consists of 12 residues. The ends were cut back, 7 bases at V and 9 bases at J, with 10 bases in the middle. The germline V gene has CDR1 SNHLY and CDR2 FYNNEI. CDR3 in amino acids: CASMIQGSPLHF. CDR3 nucleotides: TGTGCCAGCATGATTCAGGGTTCACCCCTCCACTTT.

The chain has TRBV2 and TRBJ2-1; 10 bases agree with TRBD1. The germline V gene has CDR1 SNHLY and CDR2 FYNNEI. The CDR3 consists of 15 residues. Here the CDR3 reads CAISRRDRGWNEQFF. The CDR3 DNA reads TGTGCAATCAGCAGGCGGGACAGGGGATGGAATGAGCAGTTCTTC.